What follows is one T cell receptor beta chain and its context. Sequenced by immunoSEQ multiplex PCR; TCRdb stores in-frame clones only, minus some. The sample has approximately 92,000 clones; approximately 77% are singletons. The source of the sample is a study of cytotoxic CD8 clonotypes in ibrutinib-treated CLL. The CDR3 totals 16 residues. The ends were cut back, 6 bases at V and 4 bases at J, with 18 bases in the middle. Germline V lookup: CDR1 SGHAT, CDR2 FQNNGV. The source was PBMCs, collected after 24 months of ibrutinib treatment. The clonotype comes from a human donor with chronic lymphocytic leukemia. The chain couples TRBV11-2 to TRBJ2-2, with a weak D call TRBD2 (7 bases). The CDR3 is CASSPGAGVPTGELFF. CDR3 nucleotides: TGTGCCAGCAGTCCGGGGGCGGGAGTCCCCACCGGGGAGCTGTTTTTT.